The clone carrying this TCR beta chain was observed many times. Its antigen is undetermined. This sample is drawn from a study of T-cell reconstitution after alpha-beta-depleted transplantation in children. Broader study findings: Certain patients had high TCRbeta diversity at day 60, and it came from recipient T cells and thymic progenitors that survived.

Unique molecular identifiers were incorporated during preparation of the TCRbeta library. MiXCR, run by TCRdb on the PCR reads, gives a single entry per CDR3 protein. The table lists 500,000 to 750,000 distinct CDR3 sequences, around 13% of them singletons. V shed 4 bases and J shed 3 bases, with 13 bases lying between them. The CDR3 contains 14 residues. The material was PBMCs, mostly from graft donor cells, obtained 360 days after TCRalphabeta/CD19-depleted stem cell transplant. The gene calls are TRBV12-3 or TRBV12-4 and TRBJ2-7, with D tentatively TRBD2 (6 bases). The source is a male patient between 5 and 17 years old who had a stem cell transplant for acute myeloid leukemia, so the T cells may come from the graft donor. CDR3 protein: CASSSFSGLYEQYF. The CDR3 region has the DNA TGTGCCAGCAGTTCTTTTTCGGGACTCTACGAGCAGTACTTC.